These 7 T cell receptor beta chains were sequenced from one sample in a study of T cell responses to AZD1222 COVID-19 vaccine. TCRdb's copy holds only in-frame clones and misses some; the assay was immunoSEQ multiplex PCR. Among about 100,000 clones, over 75% were seen once, and the ten largest hold around 1.3%. This specimen consisted of peripheral blood, obtained on day 0 of AZD1222 vaccination. Receptors were obtained from an adult in good health.

This clone was detected only once. V gene TRBV5-1 combines with J gene TRBJ2-7; 7 nucleotides align to TRBD1. J was trimmed by 5 bases and V by 4 bases; bases with no gene match: 6. The CDR3 covers 13 residues. Germline V lookup: CDR1 SGHRS, CDR2 YFSETQ. In DNA, the CDR3 is TGCGCCAGCAGCAGCCCTACAGGGGACGAGCAGTACTTC. This codes for CASSSPTGDEQYF.

V usage is TRBV6-5 and J usage is TRBJ1-5; D not resolved. This CDR3 spans 13 amino acids. Trimming shortened V by 5 bases and J by 5 bases, and 10 bases separated the two germline ends. The V gene's germline CDR1 is MNHEY and CDR2 SVGAGI. For the CDR3, the DNA is TGTGCCAGCAGTCGTTACTTGGATCAGCCCCAGCATTTT. It yields the protein CASSRYLDQPQHF.

The V call is TRBV11-2, the J call TRBJ2-1; D gene unclear. V lost 1 base, J lost 0 bases, and 7 bases lay in between. CDR1 and CDR2 from the germline V gene are SGHAT and FQNNGV. The CDR3 contains 15 residues. CDR3 bases: TGTGCCAGCAGCTTAGGGCAGAGCTCCTACAATGAGCAGTTCTTC. Translating it yields CASSLGQSSYNEQFF.

V gene TRBV4-1 combines with J gene TRBJ1-2; 12 nucleotides agree with TRBD1. The germline V gene has CDR1 MGHRA and CDR2 YSYEKL. The CDR3 consists of 16 residues. V lost 1 base, J lost 6 bases, and 6 bases stayed unmatched. CDR3 amino acids: CASSQVAGTGGDGYTF. In DNA, the CDR3 is TGCGCCAGCAGCCAAGTTGCCGGGACAGGGGGCGATGGCTACACCTTC.

This chain links TRBV18 with TRBJ1-6; D ambiguous. V shed 4 bases and J shed 5 bases, with 6 bases lying between them. The germline V gene encodes CDR1 KGHSH and CDR2 LQKENI. The CDR3 has 13 residues. The CDR3 here is CASSRIDNSPLHF. The CDR3 nucleotides read TGTGCCAGCTCACGCATTGATAATTCACCCCTCCACTTT.

The chain combines TRBV11-2 with TRBJ2-2; 7 nucleotides align to TRBD1. Germline CDR1 and CDR2: SGHAT and FQNNGV. The CDR3 has 16 residues. The V segment lost 5 bases and the J segment 4 bases; nucleotides outside the gene matches: 10. CDR3 DNA: TGTGCCAGCAGCCCAGACAGGGCCTGGGGCACCGGGGAGCTGTTTTTT. Its translation is CASSPDRAWGTGELFF.

This clone was detected once. V and J are TRBV19 and TRBJ1-4; D possibly corresponds to TRBD1 (5 bases). The CDR3 sequence is 14 residues long. V shed 6 bases and J shed 6 bases, with 14 bases lying between them. From germline, CDR1 is LNHDA and CDR2 SQIVND (reference sequence). The DNA for the CDR3 is TGTGCCAGTAGAAATTCAGCGGGGGATGAAAAACTGTTTTTT. The encoded protein is CASRNSAGDEKLFF.